Each of the 5 T cell receptor beta chains below was sequenced from the same sample in a study of CD8 T cells in ankylosing spondylitis. TCRdb called the 5' RACE reads again in MiXCR, with one record for every CDR3 protein. This sample yields about 160,000 distinct CDR3 sequences, of which around 9.6% are seen a single time; about 15% belongs to the top ten. Material: blood, either unsorted or a sorted T cell fraction (not recorded which). The origin of the receptors is a female donor with ankylosing spondylitis or in good health (not recorded which).

This clonotype has only a few counts. This rearrangement joins TRBV6-2 or TRBV6-3 to TRBJ2-3; 7 bases agree with TRBD2. Unmatched junction bases numbered 7, after V lost 6 bases and J lost 4 bases. The CDR3 sequence is 14 residues long. Germline CDR1 is MNHEY and CDR2 is SVGEGT. The CDR3 sequence is CASSWTRMPDTQYF. CDR3 DNA sequence: TGTGCCAGCAGCTGGACTAGGATGCCAGATACGCAGTATTTT.

Many counts were recorded for this clonotype. The CDR3 nucleotides are TGCAGCTTTATAGGACTAGCGGGGTACAATGAGCAGTTCTTC. Translated, it gives CSFIGLAGYNEQFF. The rearrangement joins TRBV29-1 to TRBJ2-1; 12 positions match TRBD2. The CDR3 is 14 amino acids. CDR1 SQVTM and CDR2 ANQGSEA come from the germline V gene. J gave up 4 bases and V 8 bases, and 6 bases lay outside the gene matches.

This clonotype has just a few counts. The chain employs TRBV20-1 and TRBJ2-1; TRBD2 matches at 14 bases. Germline V CDR1 and CDR2: DFQATT, SNEGSKA (reference sequence). V shed 3 bases, J shed 8 bases, and the junction held 6 bases outside the gene matches. There are 15 residues in the CDR3. This CDR3 reads CSARTSGRVWDEQFF. The CDR3 nucleotides are TGCAGTGCTAGGACTAGCGGGAGGGTATGGGATGAGCAGTTCTTC.

The sample holds a few counts of this clonotype. This sequence joins TRBV7-8 and TRBJ1-2; TRBD1 might be the D (6 bases). V lost 2 bases, J lost 7 bases, and 14 bases lay in between. The CDR3 extends over 14 amino acids. The V gene's germline CDR1 is SGHVS and CDR2 FQNEAQ. In DNA form, the CDR3 reads TGTGCCAGCAGCTTACCGCCTGCGGGGGCTGGCTACACCTTC. This sequence encodes CASSLPPAGAGYTF.

This clonotype was seen more than once but under ten times. The chain couples TRBV7-9 to TRBJ1-2, with D uncertain. V was trimmed by 8 bases and J by 12 bases, leaving 16 bases between them. The CDR3 contains 11 residues. Germline V gene sequence: CDR1 SEHNR, CDR2 FQNEAQ (reference sequence). CDR3 bases: TGTGCCAGCGACCTGGATTGGGGTCACACCTTC. This translates into CASDLDWGHTF.